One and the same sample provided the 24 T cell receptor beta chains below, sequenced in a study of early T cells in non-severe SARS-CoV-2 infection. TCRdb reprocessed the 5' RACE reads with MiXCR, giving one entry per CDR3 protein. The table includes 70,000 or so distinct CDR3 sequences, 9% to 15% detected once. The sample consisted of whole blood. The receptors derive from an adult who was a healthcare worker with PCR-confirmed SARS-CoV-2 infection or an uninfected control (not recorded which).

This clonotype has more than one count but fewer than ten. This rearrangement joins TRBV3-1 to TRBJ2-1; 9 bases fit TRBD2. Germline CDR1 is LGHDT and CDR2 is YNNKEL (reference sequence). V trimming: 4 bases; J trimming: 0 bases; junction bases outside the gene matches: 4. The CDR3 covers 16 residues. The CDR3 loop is CASSPYSGSSYNEQFF. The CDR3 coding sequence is TGTGCCAGCAGCCCCTATAGCGGGAGCTCCTACAATGAGCAGTTCTTC.

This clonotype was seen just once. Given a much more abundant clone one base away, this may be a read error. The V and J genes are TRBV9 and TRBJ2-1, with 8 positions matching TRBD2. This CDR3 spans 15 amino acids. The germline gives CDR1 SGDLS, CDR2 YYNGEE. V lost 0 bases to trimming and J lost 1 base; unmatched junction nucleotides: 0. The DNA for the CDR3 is TGTGCCAGCAGCGTAGCGGGAGGGTCCTACAATGAGCAGTTCTTC. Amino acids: CASSVAGGSYNEQFF.

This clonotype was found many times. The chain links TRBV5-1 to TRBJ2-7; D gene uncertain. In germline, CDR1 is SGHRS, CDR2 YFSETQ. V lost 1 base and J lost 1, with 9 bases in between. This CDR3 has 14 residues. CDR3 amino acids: CASSLRTQSYEQYF. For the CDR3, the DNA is TGCGCCAGCAGCTTGAGAACCCAATCCTACGAGCAGTACTTC.

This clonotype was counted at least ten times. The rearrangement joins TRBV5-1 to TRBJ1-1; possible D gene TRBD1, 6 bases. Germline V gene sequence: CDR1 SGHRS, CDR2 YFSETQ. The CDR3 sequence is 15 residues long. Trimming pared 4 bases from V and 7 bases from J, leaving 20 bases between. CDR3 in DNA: TGCGCCAGCAGCGGGGGCGACCTTTGGGGTGGTGAAGCTTTCTTT. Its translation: CASSGGDLWGGEAFF.

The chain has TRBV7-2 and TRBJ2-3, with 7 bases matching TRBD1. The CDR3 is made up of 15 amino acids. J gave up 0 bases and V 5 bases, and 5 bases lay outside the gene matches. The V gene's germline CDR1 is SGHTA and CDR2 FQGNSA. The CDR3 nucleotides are TGTGCCAGCAGCCAACGAGGGGGCAGCACAGATACGCAGTATTTT. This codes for CASSQRGGSTDTQYF. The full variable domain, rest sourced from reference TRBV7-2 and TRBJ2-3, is GAGVSQSPSNKVTEKGKDVELRCDPISGHTALYWYRQSLGQGLEFLIYFQGNSAPDKSGLPSDRFSAERTGGSVSTLTIQRTQQEDSAVYLCASSQRGGSTDTQYFGPGTRLTVL.

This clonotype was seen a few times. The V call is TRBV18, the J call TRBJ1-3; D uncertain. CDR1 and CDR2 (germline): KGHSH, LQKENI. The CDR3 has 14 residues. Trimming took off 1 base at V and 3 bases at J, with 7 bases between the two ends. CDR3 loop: CASSPQHDGNTIYF. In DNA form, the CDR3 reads TGTGCCAGCTCACCACAGCACGATGGAAACACCATATATTTT.

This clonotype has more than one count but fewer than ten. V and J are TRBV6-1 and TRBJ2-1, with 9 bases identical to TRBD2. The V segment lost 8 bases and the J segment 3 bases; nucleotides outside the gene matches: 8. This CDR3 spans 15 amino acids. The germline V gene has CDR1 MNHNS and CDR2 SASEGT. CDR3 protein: CASRGGLAIYNEQFF. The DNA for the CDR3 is TGTGCCAGCCGCGGGGGACTAGCAATCTACAATGAGCAGTTCTTC.

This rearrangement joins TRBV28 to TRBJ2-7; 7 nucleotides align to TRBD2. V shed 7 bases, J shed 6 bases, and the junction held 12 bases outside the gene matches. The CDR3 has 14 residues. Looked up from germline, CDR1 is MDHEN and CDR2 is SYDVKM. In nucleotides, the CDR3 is TGTGCCAGCACCCTCAGCGGGGCCCATGGCGAGCAGTACTTC. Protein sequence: CASTLSGAHGEQYF.

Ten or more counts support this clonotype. The CDR3: CASALAATYEQYF. CDR3 nucleotide sequence: TGTGCCAGCGCCCTAGCGGCTACCTACGAGCAGTACTTC. The chain recombines TRBV28 with TRBJ2-7, with 7 bases that match TRBD2. The trim removed 8 bases at V and 2 bases at J, leaving 6 bases unmatched. This CDR3 has 13 amino acids. The germline CDR1 and CDR2 sequences are MDHEN and SYDVKM.

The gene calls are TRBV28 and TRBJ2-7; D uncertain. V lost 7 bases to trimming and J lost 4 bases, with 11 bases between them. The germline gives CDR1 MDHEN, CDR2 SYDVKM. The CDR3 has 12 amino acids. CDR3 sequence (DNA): TGTGCCAGCAAAAGTGGCCCTTACGAGCAGTACTTC. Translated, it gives CASKSGPYEQYF.

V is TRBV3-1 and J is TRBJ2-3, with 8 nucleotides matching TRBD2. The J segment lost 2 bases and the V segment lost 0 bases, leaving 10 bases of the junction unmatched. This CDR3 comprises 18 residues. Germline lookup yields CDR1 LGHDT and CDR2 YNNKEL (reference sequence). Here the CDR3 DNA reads TGTGCCAGCAGCCAAGATCCGGGACTAGGGGATCTCACAGATACGCAGTATTTT. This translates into CASSQDPGLGDLTDTQYF.

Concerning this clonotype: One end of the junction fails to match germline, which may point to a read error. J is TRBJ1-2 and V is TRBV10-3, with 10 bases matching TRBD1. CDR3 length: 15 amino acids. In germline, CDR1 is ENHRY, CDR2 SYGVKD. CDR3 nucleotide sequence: TGTACCATCGGGACAGGGACAGGGGCAGACTATGGCTACACCTTC. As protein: CTIGTGTGADYGYTF.

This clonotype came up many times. In nucleotides, the CDR3 is TGTGCCAGCTCACCTGCCAGCTCGAACACTGAAGCTTTCTTT. Translation gives CASSPASSNTEAFF. This chain connects TRBV18 to TRBJ1-1; the D is unclear. Trimming removed 3 bases at V and 1 base at J, with 9 bases between. The germline V gene has CDR1 KGHSH and CDR2 LQKENI. This CDR3 has 14 residues.

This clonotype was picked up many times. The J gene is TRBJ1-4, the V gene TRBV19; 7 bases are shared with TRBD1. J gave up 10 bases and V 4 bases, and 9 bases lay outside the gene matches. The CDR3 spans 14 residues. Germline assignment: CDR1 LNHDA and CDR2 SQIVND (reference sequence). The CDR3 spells CASSNDREVGKLFF. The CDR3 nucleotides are TGTGCCAGTAGTAACGACAGGGAGGTCGGAAAACTGTTTTTT. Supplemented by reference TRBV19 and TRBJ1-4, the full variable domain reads DGGITQSPKYLFRKEGQNVTLSCEQNLNHDAMYWYRQDPGQGLRLIYYSQIVNDFQKGDIAEGYSVSREKKESFPLTVTSAQKNPTAFYLCASSNDREVGKLFFGSGTQLSVL.

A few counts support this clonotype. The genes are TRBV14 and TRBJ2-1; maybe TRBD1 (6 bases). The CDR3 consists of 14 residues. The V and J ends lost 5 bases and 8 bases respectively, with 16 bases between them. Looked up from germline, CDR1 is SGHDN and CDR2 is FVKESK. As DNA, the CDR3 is TGTGCCAGCAGCTTACTCAGGGGTTGGGATGAGCAGTTCTTC. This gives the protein CASSLLRGWDEQFF.

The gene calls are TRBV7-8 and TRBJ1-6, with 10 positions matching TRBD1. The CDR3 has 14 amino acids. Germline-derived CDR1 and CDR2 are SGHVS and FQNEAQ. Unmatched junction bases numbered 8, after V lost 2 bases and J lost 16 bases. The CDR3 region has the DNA TGTGCCAGCAGCTTACGGGACAGGGGAATTCAGCTCCACTTT. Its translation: CASSLRDRGIQLHF.

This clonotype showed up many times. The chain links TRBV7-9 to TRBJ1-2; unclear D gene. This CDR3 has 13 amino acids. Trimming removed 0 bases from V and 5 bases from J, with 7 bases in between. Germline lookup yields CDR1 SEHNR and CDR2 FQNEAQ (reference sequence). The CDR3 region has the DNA TGTGCCAGCAGCTTAGCCAGGTTATATGGCTACACCTTC. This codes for CASSLARLYGYTF.

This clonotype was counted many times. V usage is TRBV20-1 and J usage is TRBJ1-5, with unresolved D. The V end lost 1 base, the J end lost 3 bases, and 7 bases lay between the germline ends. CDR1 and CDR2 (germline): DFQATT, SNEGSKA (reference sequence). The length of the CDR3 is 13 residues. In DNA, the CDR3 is TGCAGTGCTAGAGGCCAGATCAATCAGCCCCAGCATTTT. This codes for CSARGQINQPQHF.

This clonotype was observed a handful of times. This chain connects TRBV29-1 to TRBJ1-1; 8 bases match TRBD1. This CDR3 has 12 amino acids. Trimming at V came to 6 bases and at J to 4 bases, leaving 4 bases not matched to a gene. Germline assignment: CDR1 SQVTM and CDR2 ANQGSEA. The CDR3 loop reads CSVRQGTTEAFF. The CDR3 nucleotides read TGCAGCGTCCGACAGGGGACCACTGAAGCTTTCTTT.

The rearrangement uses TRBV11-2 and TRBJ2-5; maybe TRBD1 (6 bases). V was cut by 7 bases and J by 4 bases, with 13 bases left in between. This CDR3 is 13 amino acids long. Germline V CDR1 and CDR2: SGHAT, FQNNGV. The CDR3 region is CASMGALAETQYF. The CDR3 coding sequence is TGTGCCAGCATGGGGGCATTGGCAGAGACCCAGTACTTC.

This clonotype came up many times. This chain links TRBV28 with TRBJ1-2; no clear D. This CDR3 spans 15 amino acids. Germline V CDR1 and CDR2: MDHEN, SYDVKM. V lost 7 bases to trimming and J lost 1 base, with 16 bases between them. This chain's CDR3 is CASIPWPTLNYGYTF. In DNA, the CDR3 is TGTGCCAGCATCCCTTGGCCTACTCTTAACTATGGCTACACCTTC.

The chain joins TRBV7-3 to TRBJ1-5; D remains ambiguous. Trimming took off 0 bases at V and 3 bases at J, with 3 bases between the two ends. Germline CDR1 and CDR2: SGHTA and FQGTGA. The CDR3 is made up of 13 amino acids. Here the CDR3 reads CASSLTNNQPQHF. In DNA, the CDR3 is TGTGCCAGCAGCTTAACAAACAATCAGCCCCAGCATTTT.

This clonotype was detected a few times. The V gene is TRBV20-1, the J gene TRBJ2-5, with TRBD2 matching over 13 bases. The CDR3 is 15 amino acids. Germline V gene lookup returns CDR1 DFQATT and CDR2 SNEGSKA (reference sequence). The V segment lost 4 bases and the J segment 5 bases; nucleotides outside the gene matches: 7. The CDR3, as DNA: TGCAGTGCTATCAGGACTAGCGGGAGTGGGGAGACCCAGTACTTC. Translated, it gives CSAIRTSGSGETQYF.

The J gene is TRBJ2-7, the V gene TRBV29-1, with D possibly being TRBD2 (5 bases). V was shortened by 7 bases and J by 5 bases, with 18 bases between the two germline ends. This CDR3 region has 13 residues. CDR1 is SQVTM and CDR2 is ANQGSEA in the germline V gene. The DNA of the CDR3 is TGCAGCGCCGCGGGTCCAGCCCTCCACGAGCAGTACTTC. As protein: CSAAGPALHEQYF.